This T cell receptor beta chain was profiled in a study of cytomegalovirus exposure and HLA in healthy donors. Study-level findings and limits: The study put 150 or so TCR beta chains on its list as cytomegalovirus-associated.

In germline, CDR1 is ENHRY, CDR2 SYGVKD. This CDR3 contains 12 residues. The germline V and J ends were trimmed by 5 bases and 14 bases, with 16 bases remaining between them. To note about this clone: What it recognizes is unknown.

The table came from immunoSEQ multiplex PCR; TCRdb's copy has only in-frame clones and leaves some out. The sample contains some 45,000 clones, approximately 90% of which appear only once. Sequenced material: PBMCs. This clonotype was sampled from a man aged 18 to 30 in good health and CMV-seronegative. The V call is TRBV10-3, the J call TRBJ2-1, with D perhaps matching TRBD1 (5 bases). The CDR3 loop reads CAISSTTVIEFF. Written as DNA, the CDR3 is TGTGCCATCAGTTCCACGACAGTTATTGAGTTCTTC.